Listed here are 7 T cell receptor beta chains from one sample, sequenced in a study of cytomegalovirus exposure and HLA in healthy donors. The PCR employed 60 Vbeta primers together with 13 Jbeta primers. TCRdb keeps only in-frame clones here, not all; method: immunoSEQ multiplex PCR. The data show 99,000 or so clones, 70% to 75% seen once. Material: PBMCs. The receptors stem from a middle-aged man in good health and CMV-seronegative.

V is TRBV10-3 and J is TRBJ1-5; D is uncertain. This CDR3 comprises 14 residues. V lost 3 bases and J 0 bases, leaving 6 bases between the germline ends. Germline CDR1 and CDR2: ENHRY and SYGVKD. The CDR3 sequence: CAISDRNSNQPQHF. For the CDR3, the DNA is TGTGCCATCAGTGACAGAAATAGCAATCAGCCCCAGCATTTT.

The CDR3 DNA is TGCAGTGCTACACCGGCCTACGAGCAGTACTTC. It is translated as CSATPAYEQYF. The chain uses TRBV20-1 and TRBJ2-7, with unresolved D. Trimming removed 4 bases from V and 2 bases from J, with 6 bases in between. The CDR3 is 11 amino acids. Germline V gene lookup returns CDR1 DFQATT and CDR2 SNEGSKA (reference sequence).

The V call is TRBV11-3, the J call TRBJ2-1; D remains unclear. From germline, CDR1 is SGHNT and CDR2 YENEEA. The CDR3 is 13 amino acids. Trimming shortened V by 5 bases and J by 4 bases, and 9 bases separated the two germline ends. The chain's CDR3 is CASSQRPYNEQFF. The CDR3, as DNA: TGTGCCAGCAGCCAGCGTCCATACAATGAGCAGTTCTTC.

This clone was observed a few times. In DNA, the CDR3 is TGTGCCAGCAGTCCAAGCGGGGGGGCCACAGATACGCAGTATTTT. Amino acids: CASSPSGGATDTQYF. V and J are TRBV11-3 and TRBJ2-3; 10 positions match TRBD2. Per the germline V gene, CDR1 is SGHNT and CDR2 is YENEEA. CDR3 length equals 15 residues. The J segment lost 2 bases and the V segment lost 6 bases, leaving 5 bases of the junction unmatched.

The chain couples TRBV5-6 to TRBJ1-5; 7 bases match TRBD1. Germline V gene sequence: CDR1 SGHDT, CDR2 YYEEEE. This CDR3 region has 16 residues. The V gene end was trimmed by 3 bases and the J gene end by 0 bases; junction bases not matched to a gene: 6. The CDR3 DNA reads as TGTGCCAGCAGCTCCGGGACAGAGATTAGCAATCAGCCCCAGCATTTT. It is translated as CASSSGTEISNQPQHF.

As for this clone: The junction departs from the called germline gene at one end, perhaps through a read error. In the same sample, other DNA sequences code for this CDR3. The chain uses TRBV27 and TRBJ1-2; weak D call: TRBD1 (6 bases). CDR1 is MNHEY, CDR2 SMNVEV, per germline (reference sequence). The CDR3 spans 14 residues. The CDR3 coding sequence is TGCGCCAGCAGTTTAAGGGGCAGGGGTGAGCGCTACACCTTC. Its translation is CASSLRGRGERYTF.

In this sample, this clone turned up a few times. The chain links TRBV6-5 to TRBJ1-6; the D is unclear. Trimming shortened V by 2 bases and J by 10 bases, and 6 bases separated the two germline ends. The CDR3 covers 12 residues. Germline CDR1 reads MNHEY; CDR2 reads SVGAGI. This chain's CDR3 is CASSYPQSPLHF. The CDR3, as DNA: TGTGCCAGCAGTTACCCCCAGTCACCCCTCCACTTT.